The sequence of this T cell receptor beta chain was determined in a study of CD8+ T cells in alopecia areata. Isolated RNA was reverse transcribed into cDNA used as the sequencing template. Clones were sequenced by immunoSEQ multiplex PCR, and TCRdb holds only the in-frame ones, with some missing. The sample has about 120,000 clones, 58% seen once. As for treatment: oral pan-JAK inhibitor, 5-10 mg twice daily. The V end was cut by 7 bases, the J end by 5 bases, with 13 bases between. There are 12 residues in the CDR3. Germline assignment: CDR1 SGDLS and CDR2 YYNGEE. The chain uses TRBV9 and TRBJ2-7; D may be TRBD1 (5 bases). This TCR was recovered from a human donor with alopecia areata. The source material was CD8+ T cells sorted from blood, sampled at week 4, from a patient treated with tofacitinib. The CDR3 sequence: CASGDSLDEQYF. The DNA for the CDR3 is TGTGCCAGCGGCGACAGTTTGGACGAGCAGTACTTC.